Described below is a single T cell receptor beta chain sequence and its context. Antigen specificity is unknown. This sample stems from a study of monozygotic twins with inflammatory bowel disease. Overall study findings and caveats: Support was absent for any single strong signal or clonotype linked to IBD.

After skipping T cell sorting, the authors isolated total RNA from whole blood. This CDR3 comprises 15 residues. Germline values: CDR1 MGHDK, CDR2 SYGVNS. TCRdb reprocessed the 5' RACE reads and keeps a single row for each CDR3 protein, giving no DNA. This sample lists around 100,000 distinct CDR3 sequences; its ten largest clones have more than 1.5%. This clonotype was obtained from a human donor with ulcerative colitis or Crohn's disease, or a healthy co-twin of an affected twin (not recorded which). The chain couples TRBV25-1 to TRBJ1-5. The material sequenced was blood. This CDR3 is CASSDSRAPNQPQHF.